This TCR beta chain was identified in a study of blood T cell repertoires in COVID-19. Some clones are missing from TCRdb's copy, which holds only in-frame ones; the method was immunoSEQ multiplex PCR. The sample shows roughly 43,000 clones, about four fifths of them seen only once. Germline assignment: CDR1 MNHNS and CDR2 SASEGT. Trimming left V 3 bases short and J 7 bases short, with 17 bases between. CDR3 length: 15 amino acids. The TCR comes from a woman aged 55-70 years with acute or convalescent COVID-19. The rearrangement uses TRBV6-1 and TRBJ2-3; D might be TRBD2 (6 bases). What was sequenced was peripheral blood. The CDR3 region is CASSDSGYGSYTQYF. The CDR3 DNA sequence: TGTGCCAGCAGTGATTCAGGCTACGGGAGTTATACGCAGTATTTT.